One sample yielded the 31 T cell receptor beta chains listed below, sequenced in a study of early T cells in non-severe SARS-CoV-2 infection. From the 5' RACE reads, TCRdb called clonotypes with MiXCR, one entry per CDR3 protein. The sample contains 32,000 or so distinct CDR3 sequences, about 6.3% of which appear only once. The material sequenced was whole blood. The receptor source for this set is an adult who was a healthcare worker with PCR-confirmed SARS-CoV-2 infection or an uninfected control (not recorded which).

The gene calls are TRBV4-2 and TRBJ2-5; D is perhaps TRBD2 (5 bases). The CDR3 runs to 14 residues. Germline V lookup: CDR1 LGHNA, CDR2 YNFKEQ. V was pared by 3 bases and J by 5 bases, with 13 bases between. The CDR3 DNA reads TGTGCCAGCAGCCATGGGTACGGGAAGGAGACCCAGTACTTC. Its protein is CASSHGYGKETQYF.

The chain combines TRBV7-9 with TRBJ1-1; D is perhaps TRBD1 (5 bases). This CDR3 is built from 16 residues. V lost 6 bases and J 4 bases, leaving 21 bases between the germline ends. Germline loops: CDR1 SEHNR, CDR2 FQNEAQ (reference sequence). As DNA, the CDR3 is TGTGCCAGCAGACGAACCCCGGGACCGTCGGGCACTGAAGCTTTCTTT. Translating it yields CASRRTPGPSGTEAFF.

This clonotype was observed at least ten times. At one boundary the junction diverges from the germline segment, which might be a read error. The chain links TRBV4-3 to TRBJ2-7, with 14 nucleotides matching TRBD2. The CDR3 loop spans 13 amino acids. In germline, CDR1 is LGHNA, CDR2 YSLEER. The CDR3: CASSQGTSGSMSF. The CDR3 DNA reads as TGCGCCAGCAGCCAGGGGACTAGCGGGAGCATGTCCTTC.

The sample holds many counts of this clonotype. The rearrangement joins TRBV27 to TRBJ1-1; TRBD1 aligns across 7 bases. The V and J ends lost 5 bases and 11 bases, in that order; junction bases with no gene match: 17. Germline loops: CDR1 MNHEY, CDR2 SMNVEV (reference sequence). The CDR3 length is 15 residues. DNA for the CDR3: TGTGCCAGCAGTCTAAACAGGGGTTTCTACAATAGCGCTTTCTTT. Translation gives CASSLNRGFYNSAFF.

This clonotype was seen at least ten times. The chain combines TRBV20-1 with TRBJ1-1; no reliable D call. This CDR3 has 15 residues. Germline CDR1 is DFQATT and CDR2 is SNEGSKA (reference sequence). V was cut by 0 bases and J by 6 bases, with 17 bases left in between. CDR3 protein: CSARDRSGVVAEAFF. CDR3 nucleotides: TGCAGTGCTAGAGATAGGAGCGGGGTCGTGGCTGAAGCTTTCTTT.

The gene calls are TRBV7-2 and TRBJ2-7; D is uncertain. The germline V and J ends were trimmed by 5 bases and 3 bases, with 8 bases remaining between them. The CDR3 covers 12 residues. CDR1 and CDR2 (germline): SGHTA, FQGNSA. The CDR3 region is CASSPSYYEQYF. The CDR3 DNA reads as TGTGCCAGCAGCCCCTCATACTACGAGCAGTACTTC.

This clonotype was recorded many times. This sequence joins TRBV6-4 and TRBJ2-3; the D gene is possibly TRBD2 (6 bases). CDR1 MRHNA and CDR2 SNTAGT come from the germline V gene. V was clipped by 0 bases and J by 0 bases, with 7 bases between them. The length of the CDR3 is 15 residues. The CDR3 DNA reads as TGTGCCAGCAGTGACTCCGGGACTAGCACAGATACGCAGTATTTT. Translating it yields CASSDSGTSTDTQYF.

This clonotype was counted at least ten times. The chain links TRBV10-2 to TRBJ2-5, with TRBD2 as a possible D gene (6 bases). Germline V gene sequence: CDR1 WSHSY, CDR2 SAAADI. Trimming cost V 4 bases and J 5 bases, with 23 bases left between them. The CDR3 runs to 17 residues. The CDR3 sequence: CASSASQRLGGSETQYF. CDR3 DNA: TGCGCCAGCAGTGCATCCCAACGTTTGGGGGGTTCGGAGACCCAGTACTTC.

The table lists this clonotype with many counts. This chain links TRBV6-6 with TRBJ1-1, with unresolved D. Per germline, CDR1 MNHNY and CDR2 SVGAGI (reference sequence). Trimming removed 0 bases from V and 7 bases from J, with 9 bases in between. The CDR3 has 13 amino acids. DNA for the CDR3: TGTGCCAGCAGTTACTCTAATACACTTGAAGCTTTCTTT. It translates to CASSYSNTLEAFF.

This clonotype was seen many times. The chain links TRBV28 to TRBJ2-2, with 13 bases aligning to TRBD2. The CDR3 is made up of 18 amino acids. Germline CDR1 reads MDHEN; CDR2 reads SYDVKM. Germline trimming cut 3 bases from V and 5 bases from J; bases unmatched to any gene: 9. The CDR3 protein is CASSFSLGLAGETGELFF. DNA for the CDR3: TGTGCCAGCAGTTTTAGTCTAGGACTAGCGGGAGAGACCGGGGAGCTGTTTTTT.

V gene TRBV7-8 combines with J gene TRBJ1-2; possibly TRBD1 for D (6 bases). This CDR3 region has 15 residues. V gave up 2 bases and J gave up 14 bases, with 24 bases separating them. Per the germline V gene, CDR1 is SGHVS and CDR2 is FQNEAQ. CDR3 region: CASSLSSGHQNRGTF. CDR3 nucleotide sequence: TGTGCCAGCAGCTTAAGCTCTGGCCACCAAAATAGGGGGACCTTC.

There are many counts of this clonotype. The V gene is TRBV7-2, the J gene TRBJ2-7; tentative D call: TRBD2 (6 bases). Germline V lookup: CDR1 SGHTA, CDR2 FQGNSA. Trimming left V 1 base short and J 3 bases short, with 7 bases between. This CDR3 is built from 13 residues. The CDR3 nucleotides are TGTGCCAGCAGCTTAGACGGGGGCTACGAGCAGTACTTC. Its protein product is CASSLDGGYEQYF.

A word on this clonotype: This clone may be a read error of a much larger clone one base away. The chain uses TRBV4-1 and TRBJ2-1; D remains unclear. The CDR3 runs to 16 residues. Germline V gives CDR1 MGHRA, CDR2 YSYEKL. The CDR3, as DNA: TGCGCCAGCAACCAATCCGTGACCAAACCATCTAGTGAGCAGTTCTTC. Protein product: CASNQSVTKPSSEQFF.

This clonotype appeared many times. The J gene is TRBJ1-6, the V gene TRBV4-1; D perhaps matches TRBD1 (5 bases). Germline V gene sequence: CDR1 MGHRA, CDR2 YSYEKL. This CDR3 region has 15 residues. V lost 1 base and J 9 bases, leaving 13 bases between the germline ends. This chain's CDR3 is CASSQGQGVSSPLHF. CDR3 in DNA: TGCGCCAGCAGCCAAGGGCAGGGAGTCTCTTCACCCCTCCACTTT.

V is TRBV27 and J is TRBJ1-2, with a possible D match to TRBD1 (6 bases). V dropped 5 bases and J dropped 0 bases, with 13 bases sitting between them. Germline CDR1 and CDR2: MNHEY and SMNVEV (reference sequence). This CDR3 has 15 amino acids. The CDR3 region has the DNA TGTGCCAGCAGTGAGACAGGTTTGGCTAACTATGGCTACACCTTC. Translated: CASSETGLANYGYTF.

By share, this clonotype counts as medium-sized. V gene TRBV7-8 combines with J gene TRBJ2-6, with D unresolved. This CDR3 contains 17 residues. The V gene lost 5 bases and the J gene lost 5 bases, with 19 bases spanning the gap. Germline loops: CDR1 SGHVS, CDR2 FQNEAQ. CDR3 protein: CASSHKTASERANVLTF. The CDR3 nucleotides read TGTGCCAGCAGCCACAAAACGGCCAGTGAGAGGGCCAACGTCCTGACTTTC.

This clonotype was seen ten or more times. The chain uses TRBV28 and TRBJ1-5; D perhaps matches TRBD1 (6 bases). Trimming took 2 bases from V and 7 from J, leaving 15 bases between them. CDR3 length equals 15 residues. CDR1 and CDR2 from the germline V gene are MDHEN and SYDVKM. CDR3 DNA: TGTGCCAGCAGTTTAGGGGGCTACAGGTTGCAGCCCCAGCATTTT. Its protein is CASSLGGYRLQPQHF.

This clonotype was picked up many times. The CDR3 DNA sequence: TGTGCCAGCAGCCCCCGAGGCAGGGCTGATGAAGCTTTCTTT. It is translated as CASSPRGRADEAFF. The rearrangement links TRBV7-2 to TRBJ1-1; perhaps TRBD1 as D (5 bases). The CDR3 sequence is 14 residues long. CDR1 and CDR2 from the germline V gene are SGHTA and FQGNSA. V was shortened by 5 bases and J by 7 bases, with 17 bases between the two germline ends.

This clonotype was observed at least ten times. This chain connects TRBV6-6 to TRBJ2-7, with TRBD1 matching over 9 bases. Germline loops: CDR1 MNHNY, CDR2 SVGAGI (reference sequence). The ends lost 6 bases at V and 4 bases at J; junction bases unmatched: 10. The CDR3 spans 15 residues. CDR3 in amino acids: CASRLAGQGSYEQYF. As DNA, the CDR3 is TGTGCCAGCAGGCTGGCGGGACAGGGATCATACGAGCAGTACTTC.

Only a few counts were recorded for this clonotype. The genes are TRBV6-2 or TRBV6-3 and TRBJ2-3, with a tentative D call TRBD2 (6 bases). The length of the CDR3 is 15 residues. V shed 0 bases and J shed 0 bases, with 7 bases lying between them. In germline, CDR1 is MNHEY, CDR2 SVGEGT. Here the CDR3 reads CASSYSSGSTDTQYF. The DNA of the CDR3 is TGTGCCAGCAGTTACTCGAGCGGGAGCACAGATACGCAGTATTTT.

This clonotype was seen only a few times. V gene TRBV19 combines with J gene TRBJ2-7; 13 nucleotides align to TRBD2. The CDR3 runs 17 residues. The ends lost 5 bases at V and 7 bases at J; junction bases unmatched: 14. Per the germline V gene, CDR1 is LNHDA and CDR2 is SQIVND (reference sequence). CDR3 sequence (DNA): TGTGCCAGTAGTCAACCCCGCAGACTAGCGGGAGGTGGGGAGCAGTACTTC. Encoded protein: CASSQPRRLAGGGEQYF.

This clonotype was seen at least ten times. V usage is TRBV4-2 and J usage is TRBJ2-3, with 10 bases that match TRBD2. V lost 4 bases, J lost 3 bases, and 4 bases stayed unmatched. The CDR3 length is 15 residues. Per the germline V gene, CDR1 is LGHNA and CDR2 is YNFKEQ. In DNA form, the CDR3 reads TGTGCCAGCAGCCCCTCTAGCGGGAGTACAGATACGCAGTATTTT. This codes for CASSPSSGSTDTQYF.

This clonotype has ten or more counts. Sequence at one end of the junction differs from germline and may be a read error. The rearrangement uses TRBV15 and TRBJ1-1; D gene unclear. The germline V gene encodes CDR1 LNHNV and CDR2 YYDKDF (reference sequence). CDR3 length: 14 amino acids. The CDR3, as DNA: TGTGCCACCAGTAGAGAGCCCAGGAACACTGAAGCTTTCTTT. Translating gives CATSREPRNTEAFF.

This chain connects TRBV5-1 to TRBJ1-2; D possibly corresponds to TRBD1 (6 bases). The CDR3 runs 16 residues. CDR1 is SGHRS and CDR2 is YFSETQ in the germline V gene. With 3 bases removed from V and 5 bases from J, the gap between germline ends came to 20 bases. The CDR3 spells CASSSGGGQKYYGYTF. In nucleotides, the CDR3 is TGCGCCAGCAGCTCCGGTGGAGGACAGAAGTATTATGGCTACACCTTC.

Ten or more counts support this clonotype. The genes are TRBV18 and TRBJ2-1; 8 bases are shared with TRBD1. Germline lookup yields CDR1 KGHSH and CDR2 LQKENI. The CDR3 is made up of 14 amino acids. The junction had 2 bases not matched to a gene; V was cut back by 1 base and J by 6 bases. CDR3 region: CASSPQDRVNEQFF. The CDR3 DNA reads as TGTGCCAGCTCACCACAGGACAGGGTCAATGAGCAGTTCTTC.

This clonotype was observed at least ten times. The V call is TRBV7-2, the J call TRBJ1-1; D perhaps matches TRBD1 (6 bases). This CDR3 is 14 amino acids long. In germline, CDR1 is SGHTA, CDR2 FQGNSA. V lost 6 bases and J 3 bases, leaving 14 bases between the germline ends. CDR3 protein: CASRYLGADTEAFF. The DNA for the CDR3 is TGTGCCAGCAGGTACCTGGGGGCCGACACTGAAGCTTTCTTT.

This clonotype was observed many times. The J gene is TRBJ1-6, the V gene TRBV6-1, with TRBD1 as a possible D gene (5 bases). The germline V and J ends were trimmed by 6 bases and 4 bases, with 13 bases remaining between them. The CDR3 contains 15 residues. CDR1 and CDR2 from the germline V gene are MNHNS and SASEGT. The CDR3 reads CASRGTDPYNSPLHF. CDR3 DNA sequence: TGTGCCAGCAGAGGGACCGACCCTTATAATTCACCCCTCCACTTT.

This clonotype came up many times. The genes are TRBV27 and TRBJ1-3; D is undetermined. Germline V gives CDR1 MNHEY, CDR2 SMNVEV (reference sequence). V was pared by 4 bases and J by 2 bases, with 9 bases between. The CDR3 covers 14 residues. The CDR3 loop reads CASSSLDAGNTIYF. The CDR3 DNA reads TGTGCCAGCAGTTCCCTGGATGCTGGAAACACCATATATTTT.

The J gene is TRBJ2-1, the V gene TRBV27; possible D gene TRBD2, 5 bases. This CDR3 spans 13 amino acids. The ends were cut back, 3 bases at V and 7 bases at J, with 10 bases in the middle. Per germline, CDR1 MNHEY and CDR2 SMNVEV (reference sequence). CDR3 amino acids: CASSFGLSNEQFF. The CDR3 nucleotides are TGTGCCAGCAGTTTCGGACTTTCAAATGAGCAGTTCTTC.

This clonotype has ten or more counts. The CDR3 DNA follows: TGTGCCAGCAGTTCGGTGCACGAGCAGTACTTC. The encoded protein is CASSSVHEQYF. The chain uses TRBV12-3 or TRBV12-4 and TRBJ2-7; no definite D call. V lost 4 bases and J lost 5, with 6 bases in between. The CDR3 is made up of 11 amino acids.

Only a few counts were recorded for this clonotype. The chain uses TRBV4-1 and TRBJ2-7, with TRBD2 matching over 11 bases. With V trimmed by 3 bases and J by 3 bases, 10 bases remained unmatched. The germline V gene has CDR1 MGHRA and CDR2 YSYEKL. The CDR3 length is 17 residues. The CDR3 protein is CASSQWSSGRNNYEQYF. The DNA for the CDR3 is TGCGCCAGCAGCCAGTGGTCTAGCGGGAGGAACAACTACGAGCAGTACTTC.